This T cell receptor beta chain was sequenced in a study of CD8 T cells in ankylosing spondylitis. TCRdb passed the 5' RACE reads through MiXCR, listing each CDR3 protein once. Of 350,000 to 550,000 distinct CDR3 sequences in the sample, 25% to 30% were seen once. This clonotype was seen a handful of times. Its antigen is unknown. Notes on the study in general: The disease-linked clones had a CD8+ phenotype and low blood frequencies. Seemingly characteristic of ankylosing spondylitis blood was a TCR beta motif consisting of eight highly homologous variants.

This CDR3 comprises 14 residues. V was pared by 3 bases and J by 6 bases, with 15 bases between. The origin of this receptor is a male donor with ankylosing spondylitis. The rearrangement uses TRBV12-3 or TRBV12-4 and TRBJ2-7; D is unclear. Sequencing was performed on blood, either unsorted or a sorted T cell fraction (not recorded which). CDR3 DNA sequence: TGTGCCAGCAGTTTTGGGTCCAGCTTCGGCGAGCAGTACTTC. Its protein product is CASSFGSSFGEQYF.